One sample yielded the 27 T cell receptor beta chains listed below, sequenced in a study of shared clonotypes between healthy human individuals. The assay was immunoSEQ multiplex PCR, and TCRdb's table has in-frame clones only and misses some. The sample lists 400,000 or so clones; 96% were seen once. The specimen was memory CD8+ T cells sorted from blood. As for subset: CD45RO+ cells pooled with CCR7-negative TemRA cells. These receptor sequences come from a man aged 30 to 45 in good health.

The chain has TRBV30 and TRBJ1-3; 11 positions match TRBD1. Germline trimming cut 0 bases from V and 7 bases from J; bases unmatched to any gene: 2. This CDR3 has 14 amino acids. CDR1 GTSNPN and CDR2 SVGIG come from the germline V gene (reference sequence). CDR3 sequence reads: CAWSVGQGANTIYF. CDR3 nucleotide sequence: TGTGCCTGGAGTGTAGGACAGGGGGCGAACACCATATATTTT.

The chain employs TRBV6-5 and TRBJ1-2; 8 bases line up with TRBD1. The junction had 6 bases not matched to a gene; V was cut back by 2 bases and J by 4 bases. CDR1 is MNHEY, CDR2 SVGAGI, per germline. CDR3 length: 15 amino acids. The CDR3 region is CASSYLDRGSYGYTF. The CDR3 DNA sequence: TGTGCCAGCAGTTACCTCGACAGGGGAAGCTATGGCTACACCTTC.

J is TRBJ2-3 and V is TRBV27, with 9 bases aligning to TRBD2. The trim removed 5 bases at V and 6 bases at J, leaving 9 bases unmatched. Germline V lookup: CDR1 MNHEY, CDR2 SMNVEV (reference sequence). The CDR3 extends over 15 amino acids. The CDR3 loop is CASSPLAGPPDTQYF. CDR3 coding DNA: TGTGCCAGCAGTCCCCTAGCGGGACCTCCCGATACGCAGTATTTT.

The rearrangement uses TRBV29-1 and TRBJ2-2, with 9 bases fitting TRBD1. The CDR3 contains 14 residues. Trimming cost V 4 bases and J 6 bases; bases outside gene matches: 6. In germline, CDR1 is SQVTM, CDR2 ANQGSEA. CDR3 sequence reads: CSVGGTGLSGELFF. The CDR3 bases are TGCAGCGTTGGCGGGACAGGGTTATCCGGGGAGCTGTTTTTT.

The chain employs TRBV11-2 and TRBJ2-7; 8 bases match TRBD2. CDR1 is SGHAT, CDR2 FQNNGV, per germline. The CDR3 consists of 17 residues. After removal of 4 bases from V and 0 bases from J, the junction contained 11 bases not matched to a gene. The chain's CDR3 is CASSYLRSGIPSYEQYF. The CDR3, as DNA: TGTGCCAGCAGCTACCTTCGTAGCGGGATTCCCTCCTACGAGCAGTACTTC. The variable domain in full, completed from reference TRBV11-2 and TRBJ2-7, reads EAGVAQSPRYKIIEKRQSVAFWCNPISGHATLYWYQQILGQGPKLLIQFQNNGVVDDSQLPKDRFSAERLKGVDSTLKIQPAKLEDSAVYLCASSYLRSGIPSYEQYFGPGTRLTVT.

The chain links TRBV19 to TRBJ2-7; unclear D gene. The CDR3 contains 14 residues. V was pared by 5 bases and J by 1 base, with 12 bases between. Germline-derived CDR1 and CDR2 are LNHDA and SQIVND (reference sequence). The CDR3 is CASSPAAYSYEQYF. In DNA, the CDR3 is TGTGCCAGTAGTCCCGCGGCCTATTCCTACGAGCAGTACTTC.

The rearrangement uses TRBV6-5 and TRBJ2-5; D tentatively fits TRBD1 or TRBD2 (5 bases each). The V and J ends lost 6 bases and 2 bases respectively, with 13 bases between them. The CDR3 extends over 14 amino acids. CDR1 is MNHEY, CDR2 SVGAGI, per germline. CDR3 DNA: TGTGCCAGCAGAGGGTATGAGGGGCAAGAGACCCAGTACTTC. Protein product: CASRGYEGQETQYF.

This sequence joins TRBV5-4 and TRBJ1-2, with D possibly TRBD1 on 6 matching bases. The CDR3 sequence is 16 residues long. Germline CDR1 is SGHNT and CDR2 is YYREEE (reference sequence). V lost 0 bases to trimming and J lost 3 bases, with 15 bases between them. The CDR3 sequence: CASSLGGQFHHYGYTF. The CDR3 DNA follows: TGTGCCAGCAGCTTGGGGGGACAATTCCACCACTATGGCTACACCTTC.

A few counts support this clone. The chain combines TRBV9 with TRBJ1-5; 7 bases map to TRBD1. This CDR3 is built from 14 residues. The V and J ends lost 0 bases and 6 bases, in that order; junction bases with no gene match: 3. The germline V gene has CDR1 SGDLS and CDR2 YYNGEE. The CDR3 protein is CASSVGAGGQPQHF. The CDR3 coding sequence is TGTGCCAGCAGCGTAGGGGCAGGGGGTCAGCCCCAGCATTTT.

This chain connects TRBV28 to TRBJ1-1; D unclear. From germline, CDR1 is MDHEN and CDR2 SYDVKM. The germline V and J ends were trimmed by 5 bases and 3 bases, with 7 bases remaining between them. The CDR3 is 12 residues long. For the CDR3, the DNA is TGTGCCAGCAGTGGAGTTTACACTGAAGCTTTCTTT. Amino acids: CASSGVYTEAFF.

The genes are TRBV2 and TRBJ2-1, with D maybe TRBD2 (6 bases). Germline V gene data show CDR1 as SNHLY and CDR2 as FYNNEI. V dropped 8 bases and J dropped 0 bases, with 20 bases sitting between them. CDR3 length equals 17 residues. The CDR3 sequence is CASLLGAAGSSYNEQFF. The CDR3 DNA is TGTGCCAGCTTGTTAGGGGCTGCGGGAAGCTCCTACAATGAGCAGTTCTTC.

The J gene is TRBJ2-2, the V gene TRBV5-4, with 8 bases aligning to TRBD2. V was clipped by 3 bases and J by 0 bases; unmatched bases: 1. Germline CDR1 is SGHNT and CDR2 is YYREEE (reference sequence). There are 15 residues in the CDR3. The CDR3: CASSSGLANTGELFF. Written as DNA, the CDR3 is TGTGCCAGCAGCTCGGGACTAGCGAACACCGGGGAGCTGTTTTTT.

The rearrangement uses TRBV28 and TRBJ2-3; D gene ambiguous. This CDR3 comprises 13 residues. The V end lost 4 bases, the J end lost 3 bases, and 8 bases lay between the germline ends. Germline V gene sequence: CDR1 MDHEN, CDR2 SYDVKM. CDR3 sequence reads: CASSSPGTDTQYF. The CDR3 DNA reads TGTGCCAGCAGTTCCCCCGGTACAGATACGCAGTATTTT.

The chain carries TRBV7-8 and TRBJ2-4, with D possibly matching TRBD1 (5 bases). V lost 2 bases to trimming and J lost 0 bases, with 8 bases between them. The CDR3 runs 15 residues. Germline loops: CDR1 SGHVS, CDR2 FQNEAQ. The CDR3 DNA reads TGTGCCAGCAGCTTACTCCAGGGAGCCAAAAACATTCAGTACTTC. This encodes CASSLLQGAKNIQYF.

This chain links TRBV14 with TRBJ2-1, with D possibly TRBD1 on 6 matching bases. V lost 4 bases and J lost 8, with 15 bases in between. This CDR3 contains 14 residues. CDR1 is SGHDN and CDR2 is FVKESK in the germline V gene. Written as DNA, the CDR3 is TGTGCCAGCAGCCTTCTCCTGGGGGCGGATGAGCAGTTCTTC. It encodes CASSLLLGADEQFF.

The rearrangement links TRBV28 to TRBJ1-2; D not certain. The CDR3 consists of 13 residues. In germline, CDR1 is MDHEN, CDR2 SYDVKM. V was shortened by 6 bases and J by 4 bases, with 12 bases between the two germline ends. The CDR3 coding sequence is TGTGCCAGCAGCTCGGCGGGTTCCTATGGCTACACCTTC. Residues: CASSSAGSYGYTF.

This chain uses TRBV6-5 with TRBJ2-3; tentatively, D is TRBD1 (6 bases). V dropped 6 bases and J dropped 4 bases, with 8 bases sitting between them. The CDR3 is 12 residues long. Germline values: CDR1 MNHEY, CDR2 SVGAGI. The CDR3 sequence: CASSNRADTQYF. As DNA, the CDR3 is TGTGCCAGCAGCAACAGGGCAGATACGCAGTATTTT.

A single count supports this clone. Written as DNA, the CDR3 is TGTGCCAGCAGCTTATCGACCGGCTCCTACGAGCAGTACTTC. Protein: CASSLSTGSYEQYF. The V gene is TRBV11-1, the J gene TRBJ2-7; D not certain. CDR3 length equals 14 residues. Trimming removed 2 bases at V and 0 bases at J, with 8 bases between. Germline CDR1 is SGHAT and CDR2 is FQDESV (reference sequence).

The rearrangement links TRBV6-6 to TRBJ2-7; D uncertain. The CDR3 length is 13 residues. Deletions cut 0 bases from V and 2 bases from J, with 5 bases between. Germline loops: CDR1 MNHNY, CDR2 SVGAGI (reference sequence). CDR3 sequence: CASSYSQTYEQYF. Here the CDR3 DNA reads TGTGCCAGCAGTTACTCGCAAACCTACGAGCAGTACTTC.

The chain is built from TRBV5-1 and TRBJ2-7, with TRBD2 matching 9 bases. The CDR3 covers 17 residues. Germline-derived CDR1 and CDR2 are SGHRS and YFSETQ. Trimming took 4 bases from V and 2 from J; bases not matched to a gene: 13. The CDR3 DNA sequence: TGCGCCAGCAGCATAGCCCCGGCCCGGACTAGCGCCTACGAGCAGTACTTC. It translates to CASSIAPARTSAYEQYF.

The gene calls are TRBV25-1 and TRBJ1-1; tentative D call: TRBD1 (5 bases). CDR3 length: 14 residues. The V end was cut by 6 bases, the J end by 5 bases, with 16 bases between. CDR1 MGHDK and CDR2 SYGVNS come from the germline V gene. The CDR3, as DNA: TGTGCCAGCAGCTCCCCGACAGCTCGGACTGAAGCTTTCTTT. Protein product: CASSSPTARTEAFF.

CDR3 sequence: CASSEAGLYEQYF. The CDR3 region has the DNA TGTGCCAGCAGTGAGGCGGGTTTGTACGAGCAGTACTTC. The chain has TRBV2 and TRBJ2-7; D perhaps matches TRBD2 (5 bases). V was trimmed by 3 bases and J by 4 bases, leaving 10 bases between them. CDR3 length: 13 residues. Germline V gene lookup returns CDR1 SNHLY and CDR2 FYNNEI.

This clone was recorded once. The rearrangement uses TRBV6-5 and TRBJ2-7, with 10 bases lining up with TRBD1. Germline V lookup: CDR1 MNHEY, CDR2 SVGAGI. V trimming: 5 bases; J trimming: 3 bases; junction bases outside the gene matches: 1. The CDR3 is made up of 13 amino acids. CDR3: CASSRDRGYEQYF. The DNA for the CDR3 is TGTGCCAGCAGTAGGGACAGGGGCTACGAGCAGTACTTC.

The genes are TRBV21-1 and TRBJ1-5. TRBV21-1 is given as a pseudogene. The CDR3 runs to 13 residues. CDR3 sequence: CASSTRDNQPQHF. The CDR3 DNA reads as TGTGCCAGCAGCACCCGGGACAATCAGCCCCAGCATTTT.

Only one count was recorded for this clone. This chain uses TRBV10-3 with TRBJ2-3, with a possible D match to TRBD1 (6 bases). Germline V gene lookup returns CDR1 ENHRY and CDR2 SYGVKD. V gave up 1 base and J gave up 10 bases, with 9 bases separating them. The CDR3 spans 12 residues. The CDR3 DNA sequence: TGTGCCATCAGTGAGTACAGGGAAGCGCAGTATTTT. This sequence encodes CAISEYREAQYF.

J is TRBJ2-7 and V is TRBV13; the D gene is possibly TRBD1 (6 bases). Germline CDR1 and CDR2: PRHDT and FYEKMQ (reference sequence). This CDR3 has 13 residues. V was pared by 5 bases and J by 7 bases, with 15 bases between. CDR3 sequence (DNA): TGTGCCAGCAGCCCACAGACAGGCGGGGAGCAGTACTTC. This encodes CASSPQTGGEQYF.

The V and J genes are TRBV6-1 and TRBJ2-5; D is possibly TRBD1 or TRBD2 (6 bases each). CDR3 size: 17 residues. Germline V gene sequence: CDR1 MNHNS, CDR2 SASEGT. Deletions cut 2 bases from V and 4 bases from J, with 20 bases between. CDR3 residues: CASSEFFRGQVRETQYF. CDR3 nucleotides: TGTGCCAGCAGTGAATTCTTCCGGGGGCAGGTGAGAGAGACCCAGTACTTC.